These 15 T cell receptor beta chains were all obtained from the same sample, sequenced in a study of blood T cell repertoires in COVID-19. Measured with immunoSEQ multiplex PCR; TCRdb has only the in-frame clones, and not every one. The data contain 250,000 or so clones, approximately 81% of them singletons. Sequences were obtained from PBMCs or T cells enriched from blood (not recorded which). Receptors originate from a woman in her forties or fifties who had been exposed to COVID-19.

The J gene is TRBJ1-1, the V gene TRBV6-2 or TRBV6-3, with D maybe TRBD1 (5 bases). V was trimmed by 0 bases and J by 8 bases, leaving 10 bases between them. CDR1 is MNHEY, CDR2 SVGEGT, per germline. The CDR3 is 13 residues long. The CDR3: CASSYSGRTEAFF. In DNA, the CDR3 is TGTGCCAGCAGTTACTCCGGCAGGACAGAAGCTTTCTTT.

The gene calls are TRBV28 and TRBJ1-1; a possible D gene is TRBD1 (6 bases). The V gene lost 3 bases and the J gene lost 1 base, with 15 bases spanning the gap. The CDR3 loop spans 16 amino acids. Looked up from germline, CDR1 is MDHEN and CDR2 is SYDVKM. CDR3 nucleotides: TGTGCCAGCAGTTTGGGTCAGGGGATATGGAACACTGAAGCTTTCTTT. It is translated as CASSLGQGIWNTEAFF.

The chain employs TRBV7-7 and TRBJ1-1; 8 bases fit TRBD1. V lost 5 bases to trimming and J lost 8 bases; unmatched junction nucleotides: 7. Looked up from germline, CDR1 is SSHAT and CDR2 is FNYEAQ (reference sequence). The CDR3 sequence is 13 residues long. The CDR3 DNA sequence: TGTGCCAGCAGCACTAGGACAGGGCCAGAAGCTTTCTTT. This gives the protein CASSTRTGPEAFF.

The chain employs TRBV11-2 and TRBJ1-2, with TRBD1 identical over 7 bases. CDR1 and CDR2 from the germline V gene are SGHAT and FQNNGV. The CDR3 is 15 amino acids. The V gene end was trimmed by 2 bases and the J gene end by 6 bases; junction bases not matched to a gene: 9. The CDR3 nucleotides read TGTGCCAGCAGCTTATCGGGCGGCAGGGGGGATGGCTACACCTTC. This translates into CASSLSGGRGDGYTF.

This clone appeared a single time. V usage is TRBV19 and J usage is TRBJ1-1; D remains ambiguous. V lost 7 bases and J lost 1, with 19 bases in between. Germline CDR1 is LNHDA and CDR2 is SQIVND (reference sequence). The CDR3 runs 16 residues. The chain's CDR3 is CASTAEKGGENTEAFF. DNA for the CDR3: TGTGCCAGTACGGCGGAAAAGGGCGGGGAGAACACTGAAGCTTTCTTT.

The chain employs TRBV27 and TRBJ2-6; 11 nucleotides align to TRBD1. The CDR3 sequence is 17 residues long. Germline loops: CDR1 MNHEY, CDR2 SMNVEV (reference sequence). J gave up 3 bases and V 5 bases, and 6 bases lay outside the gene matches. The CDR3 reads CASSHGQGALGANVLTF. The CDR3 nucleotides are TGTGCCAGCAGTCACGGACAGGGGGCGCTTGGGGCCAACGTCCTGACTTTC.

This chain connects TRBV5-4 to TRBJ2-3, with 10 bases that match TRBD2. The germline gives CDR1 SGHNT, CDR2 YYREEE (reference sequence). This CDR3 spans 18 amino acids. The V gene end was trimmed by 0 bases and the J gene end by 5 bases; junction bases not matched to a gene: 12. CDR3 sequence reads: CASSLGLAGAQSRDTQYF. CDR3 DNA: TGTGCCAGCAGCTTGGGGCTAGCGGGGGCCCAATCCCGAGATACGCAGTATTTT.

The chain has TRBV3-1 (or the pseudogene TRBV3-2) and TRBJ1-1; TRBD1 matches 9 bases. The V gene end was trimmed by 1 base and the J gene end by 0 bases; junction bases not matched to a gene: 3. The CDR3 length is 16 residues. Looked up from germline, CDR1 is LGHDT and CDR2 is YNNKEL (reference sequence). The CDR3 sequence is CASSQGTGVVNTEAFF. The CDR3 bases are TGTGCCAGCAGCCAAGGGACAGGGGTTGTGAACACTGAAGCTTTCTTT.

The chain is built from TRBV5-1 and TRBJ1-1; 8 bases fit TRBD1. Germline V gene data show CDR1 as SGHRS and CDR2 as YFSETQ. With V trimmed by 1 base and J by 5 bases, 4 bases remained unmatched. This CDR3 is built from 14 residues. CDR3 nucleotide sequence: TGCGCCAGCAGCTTGAGGACAGGGAAGACTGAAGCTTTCTTT. It encodes CASSLRTGKTEAFF.

This chain uses TRBV15 with TRBJ1-1; 7 nucleotides line up with TRBD1. With 2 bases clipped from V and 1 base from J, the junction kept 1 base outside the gene matches. This CDR3 comprises 14 residues. CDR1 and CDR2 (germline): LNHNV, YYDKDF (reference sequence). The CDR3 loop is CATSRWTGNTEAFF. The CDR3 DNA is TGTGCCACCAGCAGATGGACAGGGAACACTGAAGCTTTCTTT.

This clone was seen only once. The chain uses TRBV7-2 and TRBJ1-6; D is perhaps TRBD1 (5 bases). The germline V gene encodes CDR1 SGHTA and CDR2 FQGNSA. The CDR3 runs to 15 residues. Between the trimmed V and J ends, which lost 0 bases and 3 bases, there was a span of 6 bases. The CDR3 sequence: CASSLARVYNSPLHF. In DNA, the CDR3 is TGTGCCAGCAGCTTAGCCAGGGTCTATAATTCACCCCTCCACTTT.

The J gene is TRBJ1-2, the V gene TRBV30; perhaps TRBD1 as D (6 bases). The length of the CDR3 is 14 residues. The germline CDR1 and CDR2 sequences are GTSNPN and SVGIG (reference sequence). V was cut by 5 bases and J by 8 bases, with 21 bases left in between. In DNA, the CDR3 is TGTGCCTGGTCTACGACAGGACCCCAGAAAGGCTACACCTTC. Residues: CAWSTTGPQKGYTF.

V and J are TRBV4-1 and TRBJ1-2; tentative D call: TRBD1 (6 bases). The ends were cut back, 2 bases at V and 8 bases at J, with 15 bases in the middle. The CDR3 is 14 residues long. CDR1 MGHRA and CDR2 YSYEKL come from the germline V gene. DNA for the CDR3: TGCGCCAGCAGCCAATTCGCCAGGGGAAACGGCTACACCTTC. This sequence encodes CASSQFARGNGYTF.

This clone has a single count. J is TRBJ1-1 and V is TRBV11-2, with 8 bases that match TRBD1. CDR1 SGHAT and CDR2 FQNNGV come from the germline V gene. V trimming: 5 bases; J trimming: 0 bases; junction bases outside the gene matches: 5. The CDR3 runs to 15 residues. CDR3: CASSPAGGLNTEAFF. The CDR3 bases are TGTGCCAGCAGCCCCGCAGGGGGCCTGAACACTGAAGCTTTCTTT.

The chain links TRBV28 to TRBJ1-2; D remains unclear. Germline V lookup: CDR1 MDHEN, CDR2 SYDVKM. CDR3 length: 14 amino acids. Trimming left V 6 bases short and J 1 base short, with 12 bases between. The CDR3 region has the DNA TGTGCCAGCAGCCGGAGTGGCCTTAACTATGGCTACACCTTC. Protein product: CASSRSGLNYGYTF.